Included here is one T cell receptor beta chain sequence, with context. This CDR3 has 13 residues. Between the trimmed V and J ends, which lost 9 bases and 4 bases, there was a span of 10 bases. Looked up from germline, CDR1 is LNHDA and CDR2 is SQIVND (reference sequence). This entry comes from a study of somatic mutations in cytotoxic T cells in rheumatoid arthritis. Whole-study context: Blood samples of 30 ml were drawn from patients (in EDTA) right after diagnosis and before any treatment.

TCRdb's table, derived via immunoSEQ multiplex PCR, lists solely in-frame clones and lacks some. The sample shows about 19,000 clones, roughly 77% of them seen only once. The sequence was obtained from an adult with rheumatoid arthritis. J is TRBJ2-6 and V is TRBV19; D remains ambiguous. Input material: CD8+ T cells sorted from blood. The CDR3 DNA reads as TGTGCCAGCCAACATCCCGGGGCCAACGTCCTGACTTTC. Its protein is CASQHPGANVLTF.